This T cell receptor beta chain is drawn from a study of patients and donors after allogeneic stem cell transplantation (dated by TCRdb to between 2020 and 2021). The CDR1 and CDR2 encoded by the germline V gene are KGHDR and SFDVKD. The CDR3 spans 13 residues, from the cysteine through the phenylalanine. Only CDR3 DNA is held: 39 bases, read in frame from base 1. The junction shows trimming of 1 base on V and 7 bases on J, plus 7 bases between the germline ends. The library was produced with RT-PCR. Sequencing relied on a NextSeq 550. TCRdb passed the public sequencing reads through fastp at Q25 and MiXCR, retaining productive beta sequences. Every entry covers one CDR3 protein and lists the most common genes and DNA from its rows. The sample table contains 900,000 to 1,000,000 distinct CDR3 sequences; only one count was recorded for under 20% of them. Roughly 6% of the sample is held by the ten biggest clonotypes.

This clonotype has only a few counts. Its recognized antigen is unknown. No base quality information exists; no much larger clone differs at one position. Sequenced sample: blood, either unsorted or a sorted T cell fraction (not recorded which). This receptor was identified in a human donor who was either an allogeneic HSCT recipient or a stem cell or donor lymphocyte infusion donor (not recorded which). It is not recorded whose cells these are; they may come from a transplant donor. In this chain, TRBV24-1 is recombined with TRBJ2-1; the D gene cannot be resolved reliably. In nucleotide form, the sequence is TGTGCCACCAGTGATTTTGTCGGGAATGAGCAGTTCTTC. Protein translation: CATSDFVGNEQFF.